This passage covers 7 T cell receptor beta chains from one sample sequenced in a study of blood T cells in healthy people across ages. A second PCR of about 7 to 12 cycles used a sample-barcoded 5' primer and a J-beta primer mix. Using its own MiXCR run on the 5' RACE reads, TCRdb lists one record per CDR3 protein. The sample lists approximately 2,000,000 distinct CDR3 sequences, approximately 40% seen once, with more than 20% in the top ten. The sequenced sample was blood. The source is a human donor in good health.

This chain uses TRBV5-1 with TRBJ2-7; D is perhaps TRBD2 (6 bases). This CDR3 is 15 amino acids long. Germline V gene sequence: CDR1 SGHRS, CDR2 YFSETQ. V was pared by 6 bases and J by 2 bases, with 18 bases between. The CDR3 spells CASMAGLAKTYEQYF. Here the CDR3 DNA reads TGCGCCAGCATGGCCGGGCTAGCGAAAACCTACGAGCAGTACTTC.

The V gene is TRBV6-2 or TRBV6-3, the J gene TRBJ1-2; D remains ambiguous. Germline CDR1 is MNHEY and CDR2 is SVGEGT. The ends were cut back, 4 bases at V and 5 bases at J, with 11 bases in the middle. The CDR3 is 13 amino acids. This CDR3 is CASSLEIGYGYTF. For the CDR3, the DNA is TGTGCCAGCAGTTTGGAGATTGGGTATGGCTACACCTTC.

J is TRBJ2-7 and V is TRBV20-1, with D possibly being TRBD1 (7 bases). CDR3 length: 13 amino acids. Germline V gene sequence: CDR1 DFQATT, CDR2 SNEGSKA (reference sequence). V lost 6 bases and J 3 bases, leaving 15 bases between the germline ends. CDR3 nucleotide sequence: TGCAGTGCCAGGGGGGACCGATTCTACGAGCAGTACTTC. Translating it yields CSARGDRFYEQYF.

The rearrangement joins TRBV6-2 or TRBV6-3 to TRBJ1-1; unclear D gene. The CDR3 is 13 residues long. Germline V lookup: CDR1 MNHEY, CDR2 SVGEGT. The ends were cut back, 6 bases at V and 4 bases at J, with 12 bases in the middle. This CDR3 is CASSGPGRTEAFF. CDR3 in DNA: TGTGCCAGCAGCGGACCAGGACGCACTGAAGCTTTCTTT.

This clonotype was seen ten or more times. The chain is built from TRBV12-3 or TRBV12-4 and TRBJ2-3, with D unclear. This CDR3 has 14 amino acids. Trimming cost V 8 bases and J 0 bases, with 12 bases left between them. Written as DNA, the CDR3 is TGTGCCAGCTCTAACGTAGGCAGCACAGATACGCAGTATTTT. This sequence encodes CASSNVGSTDTQYF.

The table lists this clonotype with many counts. DNA of the CDR3: TGTGCCAGCAGTTCCCTCGGGGGGAGCTATGGCTACACCTTC. Its translation is CASSSLGGSYGYTF. The genes are TRBV28 and TRBJ1-2; D perhaps matches TRBD1 (5 bases). Trimming stripped 4 bases from V and 4 bases from J, with 13 bases between. Germline V lookup: CDR1 MDHEN, CDR2 SYDVKM. The CDR3 spans 14 residues.

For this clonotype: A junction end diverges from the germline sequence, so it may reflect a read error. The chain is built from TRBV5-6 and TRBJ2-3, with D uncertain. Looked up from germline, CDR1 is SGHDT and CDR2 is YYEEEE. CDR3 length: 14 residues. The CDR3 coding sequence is TGTGCCAGCAGCTTGGCCGACACCGCAGATGCGCAGTATTTT. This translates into CASSLADTADAQYF.